The source of this T cell receptor (beta chain) is a study of blood T cell repertoires in COVID-19. Study summary: Italy, Spain and the United States were the sources of the convalescent and acute COVID-19 samples.

Libraries were prepared by immunoSEQ multiplex PCR; TCRdb keeps only in-frame clonotypes and omits some of them. Here the sample spans about 26,000 clones, roughly 84% being singletons. The CDR3 runs to 15 residues. V was pared by 6 bases and J by 9 bases, with 20 bases between. Per germline, CDR1 MNHEY and CDR2 SVGAGI. The TCR sequence derives from a human donor in a cohort sampled during active COVID-19. The donor label of this sample is uncertain. V usage is TRBV6-5 and J usage is TRBJ1-4; no definite D call. Input material: peripheral blood. The CDR3 sequence is CASRTRPDRNQKLFF. The CDR3 coding sequence is TGTGCCAGCAGAACTAGACCAGATAGGAATCAAAAACTGTTTTTT.